The T cell receptor (beta chain) under discussion was sequenced for a study of shared clonotypes between healthy human individuals (dated by TCRdb to the early 2020s). In the study overall: Three men and two women, aged 18 to 49 years, made up the cohort. For each donor, CD4 naive and CD4 memory were each given three plates, CD8 naive was given two plates, and CD8 memory was given one plate. To estimate repertoire size and how much clonotypes are shared between individuals, the study performed deep sequencing of blood TCR repertoires from roughly five healthy adults. Different laboratories and diverse techniques were used to prepare libraries and sequence TCR repertoires, to increase sequencing depth and limit assay-specific biases. Leukapheresis yielded between about 0.9 and 8.9 billion PBMCs per donor. The research as a whole found: Based on pairwise subsampling, the degree of clonotype sharing among donors was expected to be affected by sequencing depth. The small number of donors limited the genetic and exposure-history diversity represented. Higher generation probabilities were observed for clonotypes shared by all four sorted-subset donors than for non-shared clonotypes. Estimated clonotype richness was generally larger for naive than for memory subsets. Across a handful of donors, about 5.2% of naive CD4, approximately 3.6% of naive CD8, roughly 2.3% of memory CD4, and 0.4% of memory CD8 clonotypes were shared. Sampling was restricted to blood, and TCR repertoires in tissue are likely to differ from TCR repertoires in blood. Incomplete sequencing was indicated by rarefaction of sorted-subset datasets, despite the large sequencing depth.

Using the deep immunoSEQ assay, TCR CDR3 regions were amplified from genomic DNA by multiplex PCR. For each cell subset, the extracted genomic DNA was distributed evenly across all wells of several immunoSEQ 96-well plates, and each plate served as one replicate. For sorted subsets, approximately 210 ng genomic DNA, equal to tens of thousands of T cell genomes, was loaded into each replicate PCR. The purified libraries were quantified using a Qubit 3.0 fluorometer, sized with a Bioanalyzer 2100, and then quantified again using the KAPA Library Quantification kit. Each immunoSEQ 96-well plate was sequenced on its own single-read 150-cycle Illumina NextSeq 550 flow cell. The authors' pipeline ran thus. The immunoSEQ output contained only junctional sequences without quality scores, so filtering could not match that applied to full-length reads. Sequences were annotated with PyIR, a Python wrapper for IgBLAST v1.9, and V/J genes and CDR3 were assigned using IMGT germline references. Reads were removed for weak V/J assignments (E-value above 1e-6), missing CDR3, stop codons, out-of-frame junctions, or ambiguous translated residues. A V3J clonotype was defined by an identical inferred V gene, J gene, and CDR3 amino acid sequence. Percentage overlap between repertoires was calculated by dividing the number of shared unique clonotypes by the size of the smaller repertoire. Three approaches were used to assess repertoire richness: RTK rarefaction, the Chao1 estimator, and Recon v2.1 estimates of unobserved clonotypes. For all TCRbeta clonotypes obtained by the gDNA method from a handful of donors, generation probabilities were computed with OLGA. Not all clones reach the TCRdb copy of this immuneACCESS table, which keeps in-frame sequences only. Checked studies attribute under half of the gap to unresolved V genes and leave the rest unexplained. Clone size and V and J calls were adopted from that table, with D and trimming inferred from the DNA. This sample has fewer than 800,000 clones in its table, and 92% of those were observed once. The top ten hold approximately 24% of the sample.

Regarding this clone: Which antigen it targets is not known. No per-base quality is available; no much larger clone lies one base away.

The CDR3 contains 17 residues, cysteine and phenylalanine counted. Only CDR3 DNA remains: 51 bases, in frame from the first base. Trimming leaves V shorter by 4 bases and J shorter by 4 bases, with the junction holding 6 bases beyond the gene matches. From the germline V gene (reference sequence), CDR1 is MNHEY and CDR2 is SMNVEV. For the CD8 naive samples, CD45RO-negative cells were positively selected for CCR7, yielding a CD45RA+CCR7+ population from which TemRA cells were excluded. Donors were healthy HIV-negative adults with no recently reported acute infections or vaccinations. Every donor was a Caucasian adult living in Nashville, Tennessee, USA. After blood collection by leukapheresis, PBMCs were isolated using Ficoll-Histopaque density gradient centrifugation and then cryopreserved in the vapor phase of liquid nitrogen. Purity and quantity of every magnetically sorted T cell population were checked by analytical flow cytometry. Genomic DNA was isolated from each sorted fraction and quantified by UV absorbance on a Nanodrop 2000c.

The sequenced sample was naive CD8+ T cells sorted from blood. The cell subset or site label here, explained by the study, means: CD45RA+CCR7+. This clonotype was obtained from a man aged 30-40 years in good health. This receptor chain uses TRBV27 and TRBJ2-6, and TRBD1 aligns with 11 junction nucleotides. CDR3 reads: CASSSRDRGAGANVLTF. The DNA sequence reads TGTGCCAGCAGTTCCCGGGACAGGGGGGCAGGGGCCAACGTCCTGACTTTC.